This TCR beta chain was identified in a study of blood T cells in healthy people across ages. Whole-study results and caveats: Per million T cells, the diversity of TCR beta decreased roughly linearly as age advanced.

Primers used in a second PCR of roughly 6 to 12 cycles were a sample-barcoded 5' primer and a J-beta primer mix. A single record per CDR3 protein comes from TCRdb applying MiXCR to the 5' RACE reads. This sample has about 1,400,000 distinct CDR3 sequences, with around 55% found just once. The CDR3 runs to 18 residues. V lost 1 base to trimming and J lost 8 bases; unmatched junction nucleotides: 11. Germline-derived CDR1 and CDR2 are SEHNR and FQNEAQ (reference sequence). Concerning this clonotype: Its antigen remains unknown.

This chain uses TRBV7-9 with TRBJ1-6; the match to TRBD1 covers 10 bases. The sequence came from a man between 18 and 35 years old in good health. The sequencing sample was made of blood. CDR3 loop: CASSLDAKDRGSDSPLHF. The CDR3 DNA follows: TGTGCCAGCAGCTTAGATGCCAAGGACAGGGGGTCTGATTCACCCCTCCACTTT.